These 4 T cell receptor beta chains came from one sample sequenced in a study of molecular identifiers for immune sequencing clone quantification. One entry per CDR3 protein results from TCRdb running MiXCR on the PCR reads. The sample has 400,000 to 600,000 distinct CDR3 sequences, around a fifth seen once. Sequenced input: naive CD8+ T cells from blood, with Jurkat cell RNA spiked in. Subset defined: FACS-sorted CD8+CD4-CCR7+CD45RA+ naive T cells. These receptors originate from a human donor in good health. Some libraries in this study had Jurkat cell RNA spiked in.

The sample holds a few counts of this clonotype. The V and J genes are TRBV20-1 and TRBJ1-2; no reliable D call. The germline V and J ends were trimmed by 3 bases and 7 bases, with 18 bases remaining between them. Germline V lookup: CDR1 DFQATT, CDR2 SNEGSKA (reference sequence). This CDR3 region has 14 residues. CDR3 nucleotides: TGCAGTGCTAGGGGCTCGAGGCCTTCGGGTGGCTACACCTTC. Encoded protein: CSARGSRPSGGYTF.

The chain joins TRBV7-3 to TRBJ2-7; 14 nucleotides align to TRBD2. The CDR3 is 14 residues long. Germline assignment: CDR1 SGHTA and CDR2 FQGTGA. Trimming took 4 bases from V and 9 from J; bases not matched to a gene: 5. Here the CDR3 reads CASSSGTSGGGQYF. CDR3 bases: TGTGCCAGCAGCTCTGGGACTAGCGGGGGCGGGCAGTACTTC.

The V gene is TRBV4-1, the J gene TRBJ2-7; 7 bases fit TRBD1. The CDR3 has 13 residues. J gave up 7 bases and V 3 bases, and 6 bases lay outside the gene matches. Looked up from germline, CDR1 is MGHRA and CDR2 is YSYEKL. The CDR3 spells CASSHLQGYEQYF. The CDR3 DNA reads as TGCGCCAGCAGCCACTTACAGGGGTATGAGCAGTACTTC.

The CDR3 sequence is CASSLMAGVLYNEQFF. CDR3 DNA sequence: TGTGCCAGCAGCTTGATGGCGGGAGTTCTCTACAATGAGCAGTTCTTC. The V call is TRBV5-5, the J call TRBJ2-1; TRBD2 matches 7 bases. The CDR3 spans 16 residues. The J segment lost 3 bases and the V segment lost 1 base, leaving 7 bases of the junction unmatched. In germline, CDR1 is SGHKS, CDR2 YYEKEE (reference sequence).